These T cell receptor beta chains were read from a single sample in a study of T cell responses to AZD1222 COVID-19 vaccine. TCRdb keeps only in-frame clones here, not all; method: immunoSEQ multiplex PCR. The repertoire holds 86,000 or so clones, roughly 86% seen once, with 5.6% in the top ten. The source material was peripheral blood, sampled 28 days after the second AZD1222 dose. All receptors come from an adult who received the AZD1222 COVID-19 vaccine. The CDR3 runs from the conserved cysteine through the conserved F or W. Fields, in order: D gene, J gene, V gene, CDR3 protein, CDR3 DNA. The D gene is left open where the match is weak.

d_gene: TRBD2; j_gene: TRBJ2-1; v_gene: TRBV24-1; CDR3aa: CATSDLGIAGLNEQFF; CDR3nt: TGTGCCACCAGTGATTTAGGGATAGCGGGGTTAAATGAGCAGTTCTTC
d_gene: TRBD1; j_gene: TRBJ1-2; v_gene: TRBV6-4; CDR3aa: CASSDSTGSDGYTF; CDR3nt: TGTGCCAGCAGTGACTCGACAGGGTCGGATGGCTACACCTTC
d_gene: TRBD1; j_gene: TRBJ1-1; v_gene: TRBV10-3; CDR3aa: CAIVPAQGVKAFF; CDR3nt: TGTGCCATCGTACCCGCTCAGGGGGTGAAAGCTTTCTTT
d_gene: -; j_gene: TRBJ1-1; v_gene: TRBV11-2; CDR3aa: CASTPPTSRLEAFF; CDR3nt: TGTGCCAGCACCCCTCCGACAAGCAGACTTGAAGCTTTCTTT
d_gene: -; j_gene: TRBJ2-3; v_gene: TRBV12-3/TRBV12-4; CDR3aa: CASSGHTQYF; CDR3nt: TGTGCCAGCAGTGGCCATACGCAGTATTTT
d_gene: TRBD1; j_gene: TRBJ2-5; v_gene: TRBV5-1; CDR3aa: CASSSGQKETQYF; CDR3nt: TGCGCCAGCAGCTCGGGACAGAAAGAGACCCAGTACTTC
d_gene: -; j_gene: TRBJ2-7; v_gene: TRBV20-1; CDR3aa: CSATRYEQYF; CDR3nt: TGCAGTGCTACTCGGTACGAGCAGTACTTC
d_gene: TRBD2; j_gene: TRBJ2-7; v_gene: TRBV25-1; CDR3aa: CASSDLAGGSYEQYF; CDR3nt: TGTGCCAGCAGTGATCTAGCGGGAGGGTCCTACGAGCAGTACTTC
d_gene: TRBD2; j_gene: TRBJ2-3; v_gene: TRBV9; CDR3aa: CASTSGGRGDTQYF; CDR3nt: TGTGCCAGCACTAGCGGGGGGCGAGGAGATACGCAGTATTTT
d_gene: -; j_gene: TRBJ1-4; v_gene: TRBV2; CDR3aa: CASRPLGAGNEKLFF; CDR3nt: TGTGCCAGCAGGCCCTTAGGGGCGGGTAATGAAAAACTGTTTTTT
d_gene: TRBD1; j_gene: TRBJ1-6; v_gene: TRBV28; CDR3aa: CASSATGVGPPLHF; CDR3nt: TGTGCCAGCAGCGCAACAGGGGTGGGTCCACCCCTCCACTTT